This passage covers 24 T cell receptor beta chains from one sample sequenced in a study of beta chain features in type 1 diabetes. Study results and limitations: Across all four CD4+ subsets, people with type 1 diabetes showed modestly shorter TCRB CDR3s.

Reverse transcription of all isolated RNA meant that expressed TCRB transcripts were sequenced. The method was immunoSEQ multiplex PCR; TCRdb's version includes in-frame clones alone and lacks a portion of them. Of 350,000 to 450,000 clones listed, 10% to 15% were seen once; the top ten hold around 0.0099%. Their recognized antigens are unknown. The sequenced sample was naive CD4+ T cells from blood. The receptor set was obtained from a woman between 18 and 29 years old with type 1 diabetes.

V is TRBV4-2 and J is TRBJ1-1; no clear D gene. V lost 4 bases and J lost 1, with 13 bases in between. The CDR3 has 15 amino acids. Germline CDR1 and CDR2: LGHNA and YNFKEQ. The CDR3 loop reads CASSRLPTGNTEAFF. The CDR3 DNA follows: TGTGCCAGCAGCCGACTCCCGACGGGGAACACTGAAGCTTTCTTT.

The chain joins TRBV6-1 to TRBJ2-3; TRBD2 might be the D (5 bases). Germline V lookup: CDR1 MNHNS, CDR2 SASEGT. This CDR3 comprises 14 residues. V was cut by 7 bases and J by 0 bases, with 11 bases left in between. CDR3 loop: CASNDYPSTDTQYF. CDR3 bases: TGTGCCAGCAACGACTATCCCAGCACAGATACGCAGTATTTT.

The gene calls are TRBV28 and TRBJ2-7, with TRBD2 matching 11 bases. V trimming: 9 bases; J trimming: 7 bases; junction bases outside the gene matches: 2. Germline-derived CDR1 and CDR2 are MDHEN and SYDVKM. This CDR3 spans 11 amino acids. The CDR3 coding sequence is TGTGCCAGTCGGACTAGCGGGGAGCAGTACTTC. Protein sequence: CASRTSGEQYF. Looking up the rest from reference TRBV28 and TRBJ2-7 gives the full variable domain: DVKVTQSSRYLVKRTGEKVFLECVQDMDHENMFWYRQDPGLGLRLIYFSYDVKMKEKGDIPEGYSVSREKKERFSLILESASTNQTSMYLCASRTSGEQYFGPGTRLTVT.

This clone was counted only a few times. J is TRBJ2-7 and V is TRBV9; 10 positions match TRBD1. The CDR3 is 14 residues long. The germline CDR1 and CDR2 sequences are SGDLS and YYNGEE. V shed 2 bases and J 3 bases; nucleotides not matched to a gene: 2. The DNA for the CDR3 is TGTGCCAGCAGCGTGGGACAGGGGAACTACGAGCAGTACTTC. Translation gives CASSVGQGNYEQYF.

The V call is TRBV30, the J call TRBJ1-1; possible D gene TRBD1, 5 bases. Germline values: CDR1 GTSNPN, CDR2 SVGIG (reference sequence). The CDR3 is 13 amino acids. The V end was cut by 3 bases, the J end by 4 bases, with 12 bases between. CDR3 in DNA: TGTGCCTGGAGAATGGGGGGGACCACTGAAGCTTTCTTT. It encodes CAWRMGGTTEAFF.

This clone showed up just a few times. The rearrangement uses TRBV6-5 and TRBJ2-5; a weak D match, TRBD2 (5 bases). The CDR3 is 13 amino acids. Germline values: CDR1 MNHEY, CDR2 SVGAGI. Deletions cut 4 bases from V and 5 bases from J, with 11 bases between. This CDR3 is CASSSGRRETQYF. The CDR3 nucleotides are TGTGCCAGCAGTTCCGGACGGAGGGAGACCCAGTACTTC.

The chain combines TRBV30 with TRBJ2-1, with D perhaps matching TRBD1 (6 bases). Trimming removed 2 bases at V and 4 bases at J, with 15 bases between. Per the germline V gene, CDR1 is GTSNPN and CDR2 is SVGIG (reference sequence). This CDR3 comprises 15 residues. The CDR3 DNA reads as TGTGCCTGGAGTACCGACATAGGGGGTTACAATGAGCAGTTCTTC. Translating gives CAWSTDIGGYNEQFF.

In its sample, this clone was seen a few times. The rearrangement links TRBV4-2 to TRBJ2-2; TRBD2 matches at 14 bases. V gave up 3 bases and J gave up 7 bases; unmatched junction bases: 13. Germline V CDR1 and CDR2: LGHNA, YNFKEQ. The CDR3 covers 19 residues. The CDR3 DNA reads as TGTGCCAGCAGCCAGGCCGGGGGGGGACTAGCGGGAGCGAACGGGGAGCTGTTTTTT. Encoded protein: CASSQAGGGLAGANGELFF.

This clone was picked up a small number of times. This sequence joins TRBV30 and TRBJ2-7; 8 positions agree with TRBD1. CDR3 length equals 11 residues. With 8 bases clipped from V and 3 bases from J, the junction kept 3 bases outside the gene matches. Germline V CDR1 and CDR2: GTSNPN, SVGIG (reference sequence). The CDR3 coding sequence is TGTGCCGCAGGGGGCTTCTACGAGCAGTACTTC. This translates into CAAGGFYEQYF.

The chain joins TRBV19 to TRBJ1-4, with D possibly TRBD1 on 5 matching bases. The CDR3 runs 13 residues. The V end was cut by 7 bases, the J end by 3 bases, with 9 bases between. Germline assignment: CDR1 LNHDA and CDR2 SQIVND (reference sequence). CDR3 in DNA: TGTGCCAGTAAGATGGGGCCTAATGAAAAACTGTTTTTT. This sequence encodes CASKMGPNEKLFF.

The V gene is TRBV2, the J gene TRBJ1-3, with 7 nucleotides matching TRBD1. CDR3 length: 16 amino acids. V trimming: 7 bases; J trimming: 0 bases; junction bases outside the gene matches: 9. CDR1 and CDR2 (germline): SNHLY, FYNNEI. CDR3 protein: CASTYRGQPSGNTIYF. CDR3 nucleotides: TGTGCCAGCACCTACCGGGGACAGCCCTCTGGAAACACCATATATTTT.

This clone was found a few times. This rearrangement joins TRBV11-2 to TRBJ1-2, with D uncertain. The germline V gene encodes CDR1 SGHAT and CDR2 FQNNGV. The V end was cut by 6 bases, the J end by 5 bases, with 10 bases between. The CDR3 contains 12 residues. DNA of the CDR3: TGTGCCAGCAGAGGCGGGAGGTATGGCTACACCTTC. It encodes CASRGGRYGYTF.

This sequence joins TRBV11-2 and TRBJ2-7, with unresolved D. Trimming removed 1 base at V and 7 bases at J, with 8 bases between. The CDR3 runs to 12 residues. From germline, CDR1 is SGHAT and CDR2 FQNNGV. The CDR3 DNA sequence: TGTGCCAGCAGCTTAGCGTTCGGTGAGCAGTACTTC. This codes for CASSLAFGEQYF.

This clone was seen more than once but under ten times. The rearrangement joins TRBV21-1 to TRBJ2-5; the D segment call TRBD2 is taken from the table without a DNA check. TRBV21-1 is marked as a pseudogene. There are 15 residues in the CDR3. The CDR3 DNA is TGTGCCAGCAGCAAAAGGTGGGGAGCGGAAGAGACCCAGTACTTC. Protein sequence: CASSKRWGAEETQYF.

This clone was observed a handful of times. V and J are TRBV7-9 and TRBJ2-3; 8 bases map to TRBD1. Germline V gene sequence: CDR1 SEHNR, CDR2 FQNEAQ (reference sequence). The CDR3 has 12 residues. V was clipped by 4 bases and J by 11 bases; unmatched bases: 5. The DNA of the CDR3 is TGTGCCAGCAGCTCCGGGACAGGAGTGCAGTATTTT. Protein: CASSSGTGVQYF.

This chain uses TRBV6-1 with TRBJ2-7; perhaps TRBD1 as D (5 bases). V was cut by 10 bases and J by 12 bases, with 25 bases left in between. The CDR3 consists of 13 residues. Germline CDR1 reads MNHNS; CDR2 reads SASEGT. CDR3 nucleotide sequence: TGTGCCATCACCCCCCTCATGGAACAGGCAACGTACTTC. Protein: CAITPLMEQATYF.

The chain couples TRBV6-6 to TRBJ2-1; TRBD2 matches 7 bases. V dropped 0 bases and J dropped 8; count of bases not matched to a gene: 4. Germline V gives CDR1 MNHNY, CDR2 SVGAGI (reference sequence). The CDR3 spans 14 residues. CDR3 loop: CASSYSSSGDEQFF. The DNA of the CDR3 is TGTGCCAGCAGTTACTCCTCTAGCGGAGATGAGCAGTTCTTC.

This clone showed up just a few times. The chain is built from TRBV29-1 and TRBJ2-2; 8 bases fit TRBD1. The V and J ends lost 7 bases and 0 bases, in that order; junction bases with no gene match: 4. The CDR3 spans 14 residues. Germline V gene sequence: CDR1 SQVTM, CDR2 ANQGSEA. CDR3 coding DNA: TGCAGCGGCCGACAGGGGTCGAACACCGGGGAGCTGTTTTTT. Encoded protein: CSGRQGSNTGELFF.

This clone was seen a handful of times. The chain employs TRBV15 and TRBJ2-7, with 9 bases aligning to TRBD1. The CDR3 sequence is 15 residues long. V trimming: 3 bases; J trimming: 5 bases; junction bases outside the gene matches: 8. Germline assignment: CDR1 LNHNV and CDR2 YYDKDF (reference sequence). CDR3 sequence reads: CATSSRDRVGHEQYF. In nucleotides, the CDR3 is TGTGCCACCAGCAGCAGGGACAGGGTGGGGCACGAGCAGTACTTC.

About this clone itself: This sample also contains other DNA sequences that code for the same CDR3. The chain employs TRBV7-2 and TRBJ1-2, with D possibly TRBD1 on 5 matching bases. Trimming removed 5 bases from V and 4 bases from J, with 14 bases in between. Germline V gene lookup returns CDR1 SGHTA and CDR2 FQGNSA. This CDR3 has 14 residues. DNA for the CDR3: TGTGCCAGCAGCCTTGGGGGGGTTGGCTATGGCTACACCTTC. It translates to CASSLGGVGYGYTF.

This chain links TRBV28 with TRBJ2-5; possible D gene TRBD1, 6 bases. The CDR3 runs to 15 residues. The germline V gene has CDR1 MDHEN and CDR2 SYDVKM. V was trimmed by 2 bases and J by 0 bases, leaving 10 bases between them. CDR3 coding DNA: TGTGCCAGCAGTTTAACAGGGCAGTACCAAGAGACCCAGTACTTC. This codes for CASSLTGQYQETQYF.

This clone came up a few times. The V and J genes are TRBV5-1 and TRBJ2-7, with TRBD2 matching 14 bases. The V gene end was trimmed by 0 bases and the J gene end by 1 base; junction bases not matched to a gene: 3. Germline CDR1 is SGHRS and CDR2 is YFSETQ. This CDR3 region has 17 residues. CDR3 DNA: TGCGCCAGCAGCTTGGGACTAGCGGGAGGGCCTTCCTACGAGCAGTACTTC. Translating it yields CASSLGLAGGPSYEQYF.

A few counts support this clone. The V gene is TRBV9, the J gene TRBJ2-5, with TRBD2 matching 8 bases. CDR1 is SGDLS, CDR2 YYNGEE, per germline. Trimming took 0 bases from V and 3 from J; bases not matched to a gene: 7. The CDR3 totals 16 residues. Here the CDR3 DNA reads TGTGCCAGCAGCGTAGTTCCGGGAGGGACGAAAGAGACCCAGTACTTC. Protein: CASSVVPGGTKETQYF.

The chain combines TRBV7-9 with TRBJ2-6, with D maybe TRBD2 (6 bases). Germline V gene data show CDR1 as SEHNR and CDR2 as FQNEAQ (reference sequence). The CDR3 spans 14 residues. V dropped 8 bases and J dropped 1 base, with 9 bases sitting between them. CDR3 protein: CASPGGSGANVLTF. The DNA of the CDR3 is TGTGCCAGCCCCGGGGGTTCTGGGGCCAACGTCCTGACTTTC.